The T cell receptor beta chain under discussion was sequenced for a study of neurological immune-mediated disorders. Synthesis of cDNA was performed by 5'RACE using 10-nucleotide random UMIs. Over 190 million TCR-beta sequences from 15-18 subjects came from every sequencing run. TCRdb processed the 5' RACE reads anew with MiXCR; each CDR3 protein has one entry. The table includes under 40,000 distinct CDR3 sequences, about 13% detected once. Study-level points and caveats: No CDR3 amino acid sequences recurred among expanded clones across subjects, suggesting private repertoires in all groups.

Documented time point: longitudinal time-point 2. Individuals who volunteered at a blood bank located in Maryland, USA, made up the group of healthy controls. This clonotype has ten or more counts. The antigen remains undetermined. The V gene lost 6 bases and the J gene lost 4 bases, with 10 bases spanning the gap. Per germline, CDR1 LGHDT and CDR2 YNNKEL (reference sequence). The CDR3 runs to 13 residues. This clonotype was sampled from a woman aged 40 to 49 in good health. Sequencing used PBMCs. The chain joins TRBV3-1 to TRBJ1-3; D gene unclear. The CDR3 protein is CASRGFSGNTIYF. The CDR3 DNA sequence: TGTGCCAGCAGAGGTTTTTCGGGAAACACCATATATTTT. The full variable domain, its missing parts supplied by reference TRBV3-1 and TRBJ1-3, is DTAVSQTPKYLVTQMGNDKSIKCEQNLGHDTMYWYKQDSKKFLKIMFSYNNKELIINETVPNRFSPKSPDKAHLNLHINSLELGDSAVYFCASRGFSGNTIYFGEGSWLTVV.